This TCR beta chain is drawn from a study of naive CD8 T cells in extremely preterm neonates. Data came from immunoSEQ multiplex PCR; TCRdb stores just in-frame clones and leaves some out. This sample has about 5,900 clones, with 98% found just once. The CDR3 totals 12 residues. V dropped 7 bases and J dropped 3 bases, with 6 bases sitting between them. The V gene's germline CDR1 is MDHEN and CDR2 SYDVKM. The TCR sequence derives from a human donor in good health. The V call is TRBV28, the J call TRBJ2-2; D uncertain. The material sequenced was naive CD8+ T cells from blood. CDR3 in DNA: TGTGCCAGCACGTTTCACACCGGGGAGCTGTTTTTT. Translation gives CASTFHTGELFF.